Below, 20 T cell receptor beta chains from the same sample are listed, as sequenced in a study of tumor-infiltrating lymphocytes in primary liver carcinoma. Priming with a constant-region primer yielded TCR beta cDNA from around 540 ng total RNA. Investigators got TCR beta libraries out of three nested multiplex PCR rounds, done with slightly modified ARM-PCR. Investigators reported that the first two PCR rounds, at about 9 cycles each, used TRBV1-TRBV30 forward primers with a C-beta reverse primer. TCRdb re-called the multiplex PCR reads with MiXCR, one entry per CDR3 protein. The sample consists of 100,000 to 150,000 distinct CDR3 sequences, about 59% of them appearing once. Co-extraction of RNA and DNA was performed on about 19-30 mg of unsorted bulk tissue. Sequenced sample: liver tumor tissue from sampling region 1. Subset reported: tumor region T1, superior pole. The receptors here all came from a woman in her sixties or seventies with primary liver carcinoma and hepatitis B virus infection.

Notes on this clonotype: Mismatch with germline at one junction end may stem from a read error. The chain employs TRBV11-2 and TRBJ1-6, with D uncertain. The V gene's germline CDR1 is SGHAT and CDR2 FQNNGV. This CDR3 is built from 15 residues. The CDR3 here is CASSLGTGGNSPLHF. The CDR3 DNA follows: TGTGCCAGTAGCTTAGGAACGGGAGGCAATTCACCCCTCCACTTT.

Only one count was recorded for this clonotype. One base away lies a much larger clone, so this may be a sequencing read error. J is TRBJ1-1 and V is TRBV29-1; TRBD1 might be the D (5 bases). This CDR3 spans 13 amino acids. Deletions cut 8 bases from V and 5 bases from J, with 18 bases between. Germline V gene data show CDR1 as SQVTM and CDR2 as ANQGSEA. CDR3 nucleotide sequence: TGCAGCATTGTCGGGGGAGTTAGGACTGAAGCTTTCTTT. Translated: CSIVGGVRTEAFF.

A remark on this clonotype: The CDR3 does not close with the conserved phenylalanine or tryptophan, likely indicating a read error. The limits of the CDR3 on the DNA are not certain, so only TCRdb's listed CDR3 is given. The chain carries TRBV5-1 and TRBJ2-3; the DNA was not compared with TRBD2, the D call given in the table. Germline CDR1 is SGHRS and CDR2 is YFSETQ. The CDR3 is 16 residues long, ends included. CDR3 sequence: CASSPGLTGSLDTQYL.

Remarks on this clonotype: A read error may account for a junction end that differs from germline. The rearrangement joins TRBV28 to TRBJ2-7; TRBD1 matches at 8 bases. Germline values: CDR1 MDHEN, CDR2 SYDVKM. The CDR3 runs to 12 residues. CDR3 DNA sequence: TGTGCCAGCAGTCGGACAGGGCGGGTTATGGACTTC. Its translation: CASSRTGRVMDF.

Comment on this clonotype: Since a much larger clone is just one base distant, this may be a read error. This chain connects TRBV6-1 to TRBJ1-1; TRBD1 is a possible D gene (5 bases). Germline V gene sequence: CDR1 MNHNS, CDR2 SASEGT. This CDR3 comprises 12 residues. The CDR3 is CASSAGPTEALF. As DNA, the CDR3 is TGTGCCAGCAGTGCGGGGCCCACTGAAGCTCTCTTT.

This clonotype was picked up one time. At one boundary the junction diverges from the germline segment, which might be a read error. J is TRBJ1-1 and V is TRBV12-3 or TRBV12-4; D gene uncertain. The CDR3 runs 12 residues. CDR3 in amino acids: CGSRPANTGAFF. The CDR3 coding sequence is TGTGGCAGCAGGCCGGCAAACACTGGGGCTTTCTTT.

Regarding this clonotype: At one of its ends the junction is not consistent with the germline gene, which may arise from a read error. The V gene is TRBV14, the J gene TRBJ2-1; D possibly uses TRBD1 or TRBD2 (5 bases each). The CDR3 runs to 15 residues. Germline CDR1 is SGHDN and CDR2 is FVKESK. CDR3 nucleotide sequence: TGTGCCAGCAGCCAAGGGGGGAGAATTGTCAATGAGGAGTTCTTC. Translating gives CASSQGGRIVNEEFF.

The chain recombines TRBV29-1 with TRBJ2-7; TRBD1 agrees at 11 bases. There are 13 residues in the CDR3. Germline V gene data show CDR1 as SQVTM and CDR2 as ANQGSEA. CDR3 sequence reads: CSARTGGEYEVYF. The CDR3 DNA reads as TGCAGTGCTAGGACAGGGGGCGAATACGAGGTGTACTTC.

In its sample, this clonotype was seen a few times. The J gene is TRBJ1-3, the V gene TRBV29-1; tentatively, D is TRBD1 (5 bases). Trimming removed 4 bases at V and 0 bases at J, with 19 bases between. The CDR3 has 17 amino acids. The germline CDR1 and CDR2 sequences are SQVTM and ANQGSEA. CDR3 region: CSVVRGLVGGSGNTIYF. In DNA form, the CDR3 reads TGCAGCGTTGTTAGGGGTTTGGTGGGGGGCTCTGGAAACACCATATATTTT.

This clonotype was counted once. A read error may explain this, as a much larger clone is one base away. This is likely a read error, given that the CDR3 carries no conserved phenylalanine or tryptophan at its end. V usage is TRBV4-1 and J usage is TRBJ2-1; TRBD2 matches at 13 bases. The CDR3 length is 17 residues. V was pared by 1 base and J by 7 bases, with 7 bases of the junction left unmatched. Germline CDR1 reads MGHRA; CDR2 reads YSYEKL. The CDR3 nucleotides are TGCGCCAGCAGCCAAGTGACTAGCGGGAGGATGCGGAATGAGCAGTTCTTA. As protein: CASSQVTSGRMRNEQFL.

V gene TRBV5-1 combines with J gene TRBJ2-7; unclear D gene. V shed 0 bases and J shed 6 bases, with 16 bases lying between them. This CDR3 comprises 15 residues. The germline CDR1 and CDR2 sequences are SGHRS and YFSETQ. CDR3 amino acids: CASSLARSARGEQYF. CDR3 in DNA: TGCGCCAGCAGCTTGGCCAGGTCGGCTAGAGGCGAGCAGTACTTC.

The chain joins TRBV28 to TRBJ1-1; 9 bases fit TRBD1. In germline, CDR1 is MDHEN, CDR2 SYDVKM. The CDR3 totals 15 residues. V shed 4 bases, J shed 13 bases, and the junction held 16 bases outside the gene matches. The CDR3 sequence is CASSSYRGRISQVFF. The CDR3 DNA reads TGTGCCAGCAGTTCATACAGGGGGCGAATCTCCCAAGTTTTCTTT.

With respect to this clonotype: Germline and junction disagree at one end, which may indicate a read error. The chain combines TRBV11-2 with TRBJ2-7; 13 nucleotides agree with TRBD2. The CDR3 contains 17 residues. Germline assignment: CDR1 SGHAT and CDR2 FQNNGV. The CDR3 DNA reads as TGCGCCAGCAGCCCCAGGACTAGCGGGAGTGTATCCTACGAGCAGTACTTC. It specifies CASSPRTSGSVSYEQYF.

A note on this clonotype: Sequence at one end of the junction differs from germline and may be a read error. The chain recombines TRBV11-2 with TRBJ2-2; D may be TRBD2 (7 bases). This CDR3 is built from 15 residues. Per the germline V gene, CDR1 is SGHAT and CDR2 is FQNNGV. As DNA, the CDR3 is TGTGCCAGCAGCTTAACGGGACAAAACAGCGGGGAGCCGTTTTTT. Translating it yields CASSLTGQNSGEPFF.

The chain is built from TRBV6-1 and TRBJ2-7; D may be TRBD1 (5 bases). Trimming shortened V by 5 bases and J by 7 bases, and 21 bases separated the two germline ends. The germline CDR1 and CDR2 sequences are MNHNS and SASEGT. The CDR3 has 15 residues. The CDR3 here is CASSKGHLGTYEQYF. CDR3 sequence (DNA): TGTGCCAGCAGTAAGGGGCACTTAGGCACTTATGAGCAGTACTTC.

Of note for this clonotype: A read error may be the cause here, since a much bigger clone is one base away. The gene calls are TRBV6-1 and TRBJ2-3; maybe TRBD1 (5 bases). This CDR3 is 14 amino acids long. CDR1 is MNHNS and CDR2 is SASEGT in the germline V gene. CDR3 bases: TGTACCAGCAGTGGGGCTAGATCCTCCGTTACGCAGTATTTT. Translating gives CTSSGARSSVTQYF.

Turning to this clonotype: At one end, the junction sequence differs from germline, possibly due to a read error. V usage is TRBV11-2 and J usage is TRBJ2-1, with 9 bases identical to TRBD2. Looked up from germline, CDR1 is SGHAT and CDR2 is FQNNGV. This CDR3 has 15 amino acids. The CDR3 nucleotides read TGTGCCAGCACTCTCCGGGTAGCGGGGGACAATGAGCCGTTCTTC. Protein sequence: CASTLRVAGDNEPFF.

This chain links TRBV7-8 with TRBJ2-2, with D perhaps matching TRBD1 (6 bases). Trimming left V 5 bases short and J 7 bases short, with 14 bases between. Looked up from germline, CDR1 is SGHVS and CDR2 is FQNEAQ. The CDR3 spans 14 residues. The CDR3 DNA sequence: TGTGCCAGCAGCCCCTCCCAGGGGATCGGGGAGCTGTTTTTT. It is translated as CASSPSQGIGELFF.

Remarks on this clonotype: Sequence at one end of the junction differs from germline and may be a read error. The chain recombines TRBV6-6 with TRBJ2-1, with 11 nucleotides matching TRBD2. Germline V lookup: CDR1 MNHNY, CDR2 SVGAGI (reference sequence). The CDR3 spans 14 residues. The CDR3 DNA reads TGTGCCATCAGTTGGACTAGCGGGTACAATGAGCAGTTCTTC. This gives the protein CAISWTSGYNEQFF.

V is TRBV11-3 and J is TRBJ2-1; no clear D. Germline loops: CDR1 SGHNT, CDR2 YENEEA. CDR3 length: 14 residues. V gave up 2 bases and J gave up 7 bases, with 12 bases separating them. The CDR3 is CASSLLEPGNEQFF. The CDR3 DNA reads as TGTGCCAGCAGCTTACTGGAGCCCGGTAATGAGCAGTTCTTC.